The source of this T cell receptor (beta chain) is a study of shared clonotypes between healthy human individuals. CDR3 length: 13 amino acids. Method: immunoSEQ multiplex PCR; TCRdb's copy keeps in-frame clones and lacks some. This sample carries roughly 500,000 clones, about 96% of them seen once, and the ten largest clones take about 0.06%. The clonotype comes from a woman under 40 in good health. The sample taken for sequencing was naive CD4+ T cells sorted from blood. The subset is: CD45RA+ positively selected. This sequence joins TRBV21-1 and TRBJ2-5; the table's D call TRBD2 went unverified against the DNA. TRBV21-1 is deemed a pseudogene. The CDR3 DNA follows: TGTGCCAGCTTCTGGAGGGGTGGAGAGACCCAGTACTTC. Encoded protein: CASFWRGGETQYF.